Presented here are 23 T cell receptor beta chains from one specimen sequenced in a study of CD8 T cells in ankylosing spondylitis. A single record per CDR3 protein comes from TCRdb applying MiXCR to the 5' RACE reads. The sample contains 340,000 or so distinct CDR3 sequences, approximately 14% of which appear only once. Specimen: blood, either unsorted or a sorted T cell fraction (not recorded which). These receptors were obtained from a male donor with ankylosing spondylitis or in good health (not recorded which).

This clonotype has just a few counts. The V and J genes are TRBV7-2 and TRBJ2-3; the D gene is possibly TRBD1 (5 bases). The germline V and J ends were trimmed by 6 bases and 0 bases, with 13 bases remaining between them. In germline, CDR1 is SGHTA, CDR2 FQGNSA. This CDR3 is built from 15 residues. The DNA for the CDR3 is TGTGCCAGCAGTCCCGACAGAGCTAGCACAGATACGCAGTATTTT. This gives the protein CASSPDRASTDTQYF.

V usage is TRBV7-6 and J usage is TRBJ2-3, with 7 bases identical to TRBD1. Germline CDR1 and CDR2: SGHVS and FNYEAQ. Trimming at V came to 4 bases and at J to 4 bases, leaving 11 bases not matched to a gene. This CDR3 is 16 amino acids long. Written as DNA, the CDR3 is TGTGCCAGCAGCTATCGAAGGACAGGAACAGCAGATACGCAGTATTTT. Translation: CASSYRRTGTADTQYF. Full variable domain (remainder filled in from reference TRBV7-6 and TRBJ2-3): GAGVSQSPRYKVTKRGQDVALRCDPISGHVSLYWYRQALGQGPEFLTYFNYEAQQDKSGLPNDRFSAERPEGSISTLTIQRTEQRDSAMYRCASSYRRTGTADTQYFGPGTRLTVL.

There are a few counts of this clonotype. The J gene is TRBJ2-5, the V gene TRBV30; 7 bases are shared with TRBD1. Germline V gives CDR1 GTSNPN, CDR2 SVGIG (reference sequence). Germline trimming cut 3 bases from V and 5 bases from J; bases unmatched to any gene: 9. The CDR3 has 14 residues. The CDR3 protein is CAWSVKGGVETQYF. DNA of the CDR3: TGTGCCTGGAGCGTGAAAGGGGGCGTTGAGACCCAGTACTTC. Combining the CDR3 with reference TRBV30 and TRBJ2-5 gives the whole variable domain SQTIHQWPATLVQPVGSPLSLECTVEGTSNPNLYWYRQAAGRGLQLLFYSVGIGQISSEVPQNLSASRPQDRQFILSSKKLLLSDSGFYLCAWSVKGGVETQYFGPGTRLLVL.

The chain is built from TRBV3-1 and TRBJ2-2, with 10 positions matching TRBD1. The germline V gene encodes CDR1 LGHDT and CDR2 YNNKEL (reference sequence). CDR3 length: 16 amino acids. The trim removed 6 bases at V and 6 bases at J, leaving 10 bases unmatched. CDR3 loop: CASSPAGTGAAGELFF. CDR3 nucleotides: TGTGCCAGCAGTCCCGCCGGGACAGGGGCCGCCGGGGAGCTGTTTTTT.

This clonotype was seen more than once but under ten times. The CDR3 nucleotides are TGTGCCAGCAGCGTTACGGTAAATGAGCAGTTCTTC. It specifies CASSVTVNEQFF. The genes are TRBV6-2 or TRBV6-3 and TRBJ2-1; D not resolved. V dropped 6 bases and J dropped 7 bases, with 10 bases sitting between them. This CDR3 region has 12 residues. The V gene's germline CDR1 is MNHEY and CDR2 SVGEGT.

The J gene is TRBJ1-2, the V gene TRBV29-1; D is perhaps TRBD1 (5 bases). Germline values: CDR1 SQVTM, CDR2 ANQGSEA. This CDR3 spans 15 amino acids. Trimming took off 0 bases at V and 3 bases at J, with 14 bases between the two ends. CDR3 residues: CSVEDPRGRDYGYTF. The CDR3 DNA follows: TGCAGCGTTGAAGACCCGAGGGGTAGGGACTATGGCTACACCTTC. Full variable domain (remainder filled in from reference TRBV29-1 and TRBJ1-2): SAVISQKPSRDICQRGTSLTIQCQVDSQVTMMFWYRQQPGQSLTLIATANQGSEATYESGFVIDKFPISRPNLTFSTLTVSNMSPEDSSIYLCSVEDPRGRDYGYTFGSGTRLTVV.

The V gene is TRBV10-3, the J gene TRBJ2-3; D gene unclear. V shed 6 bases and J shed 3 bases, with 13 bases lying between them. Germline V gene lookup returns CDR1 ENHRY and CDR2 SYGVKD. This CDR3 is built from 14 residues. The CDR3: CAIRDPPITDTQYF. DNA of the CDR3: TGTGCCATCAGGGACCCTCCGATTACAGATACGCAGTATTTT.

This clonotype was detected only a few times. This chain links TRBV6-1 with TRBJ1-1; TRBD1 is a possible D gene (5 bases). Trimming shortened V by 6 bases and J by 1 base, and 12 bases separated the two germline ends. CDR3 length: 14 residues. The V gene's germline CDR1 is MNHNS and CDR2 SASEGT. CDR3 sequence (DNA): TGTGCCAGCAGCCGCCGAGGGGAGAACACTGAAGCTTTCTTT. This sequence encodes CASSRRGENTEAFF.

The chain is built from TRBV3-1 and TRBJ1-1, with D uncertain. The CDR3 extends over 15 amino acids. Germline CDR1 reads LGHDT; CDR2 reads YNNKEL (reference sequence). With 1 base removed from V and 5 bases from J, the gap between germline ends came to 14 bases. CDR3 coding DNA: TGTGCCAGCAGCCAAGCACACACCTTGTGGACTGAAGCTTTCTTT. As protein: CASSQAHTLWTEAFF. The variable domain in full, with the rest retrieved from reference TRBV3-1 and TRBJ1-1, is DTAVSQTPKYLVTQMGNDKSIKCEQNLGHDTMYWYKQDSKKFLKIMFSYNNKELIINETVPNRFSPKSPDKAHLNLHINSLELGDSAVYFCASSQAHTLWTEAFFGQGTRLTVV.

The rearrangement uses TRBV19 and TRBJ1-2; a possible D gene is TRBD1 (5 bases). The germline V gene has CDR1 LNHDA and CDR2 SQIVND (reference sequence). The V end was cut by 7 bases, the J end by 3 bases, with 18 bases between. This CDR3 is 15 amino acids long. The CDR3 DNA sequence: TGTGCCAGTACCCCTTCGGACACATTCTACTATGGCTACACCTTC. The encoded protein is CASTPSDTFYYGYTF.

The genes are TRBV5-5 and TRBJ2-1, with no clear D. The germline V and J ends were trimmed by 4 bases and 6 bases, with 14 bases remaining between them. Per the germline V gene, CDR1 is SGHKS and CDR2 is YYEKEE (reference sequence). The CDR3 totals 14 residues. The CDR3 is CASSLDGWGNEQFF. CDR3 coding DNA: TGTGCCAGCAGCCTGGACGGGTGGGGCAATGAGCAGTTCTTC.

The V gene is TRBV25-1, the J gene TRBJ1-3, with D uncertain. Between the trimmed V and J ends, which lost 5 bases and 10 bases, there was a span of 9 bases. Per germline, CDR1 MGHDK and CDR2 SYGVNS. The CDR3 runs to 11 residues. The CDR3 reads CASSNSATIYF. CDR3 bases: TGTGCCAGCAGTAATTCCGCTACCATATATTTT.

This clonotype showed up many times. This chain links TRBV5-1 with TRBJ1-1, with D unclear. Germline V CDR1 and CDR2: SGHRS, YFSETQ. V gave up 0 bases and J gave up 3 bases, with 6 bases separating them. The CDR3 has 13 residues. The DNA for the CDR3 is TGCGCCAGCAGCTTGGAGTTCTACACTGAAGCTTTCTTT. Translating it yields CASSLEFYTEAFF.

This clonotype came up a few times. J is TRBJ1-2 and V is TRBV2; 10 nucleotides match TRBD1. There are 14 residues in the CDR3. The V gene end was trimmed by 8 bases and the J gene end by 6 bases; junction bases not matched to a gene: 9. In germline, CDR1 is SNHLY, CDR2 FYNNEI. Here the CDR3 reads CASQTTGTGDGYTF. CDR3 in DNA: TGTGCCAGCCAAACGACCGGGACAGGGGATGGCTACACCTTC.

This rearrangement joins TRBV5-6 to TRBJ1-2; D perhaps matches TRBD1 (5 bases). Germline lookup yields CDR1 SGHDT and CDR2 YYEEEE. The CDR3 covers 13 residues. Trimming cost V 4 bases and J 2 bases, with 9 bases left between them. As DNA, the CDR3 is TGTGCCAGCAGCGTCGGACAAAACTATGGCTACACCTTC. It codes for CASSVGQNYGYTF.

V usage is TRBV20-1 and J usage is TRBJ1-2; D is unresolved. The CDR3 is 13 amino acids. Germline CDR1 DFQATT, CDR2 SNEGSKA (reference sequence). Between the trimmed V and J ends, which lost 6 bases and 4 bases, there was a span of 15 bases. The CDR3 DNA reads TGCAGTGCCTCGACCGAAACCTTCTATGGCTACACCTTC. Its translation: CSASTETFYGYTF.

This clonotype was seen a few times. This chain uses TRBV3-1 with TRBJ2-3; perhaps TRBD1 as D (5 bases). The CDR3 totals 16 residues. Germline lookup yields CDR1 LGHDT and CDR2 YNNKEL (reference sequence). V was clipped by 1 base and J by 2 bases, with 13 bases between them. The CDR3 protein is CASSQVLRAFTDTQYF. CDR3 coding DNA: TGTGCCAGCAGCCAAGTCCTCAGGGCCTTCACAGATACGCAGTATTTT.

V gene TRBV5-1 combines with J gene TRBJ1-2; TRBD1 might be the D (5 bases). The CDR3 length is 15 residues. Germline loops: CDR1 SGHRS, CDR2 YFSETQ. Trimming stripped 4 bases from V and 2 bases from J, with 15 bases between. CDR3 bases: TGCGCCAGCAGCCCGGGGGTCCTACTAAACTATGGCTACACCTTC. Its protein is CASSPGVLLNYGYTF.

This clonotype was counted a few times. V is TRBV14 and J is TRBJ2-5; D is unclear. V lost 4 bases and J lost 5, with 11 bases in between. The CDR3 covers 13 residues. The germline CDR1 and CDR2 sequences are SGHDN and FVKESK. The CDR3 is CASSLRVGETQYF. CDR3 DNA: TGTGCCAGCAGCCTCCGGGTCGGTGAGACCCAGTACTTC.

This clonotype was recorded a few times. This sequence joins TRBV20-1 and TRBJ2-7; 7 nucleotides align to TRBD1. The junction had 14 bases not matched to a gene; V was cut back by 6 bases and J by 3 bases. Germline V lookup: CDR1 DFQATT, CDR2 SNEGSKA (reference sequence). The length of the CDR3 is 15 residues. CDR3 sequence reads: CSAQAPDRSLYEQYF. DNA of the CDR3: TGCAGTGCCCAAGCCCCGGACAGGTCCCTCTACGAGCAGTACTTC.

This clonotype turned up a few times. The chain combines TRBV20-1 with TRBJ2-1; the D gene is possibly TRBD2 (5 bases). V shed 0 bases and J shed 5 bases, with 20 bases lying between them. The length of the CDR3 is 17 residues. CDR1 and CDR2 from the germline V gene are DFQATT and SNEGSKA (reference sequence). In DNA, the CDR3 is TGCAGTGCTAGAGATGCAGAGGGCGGTCCGAACGACAATGAGCAGTTCTTC. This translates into CSARDAEGGPNDNEQFF.

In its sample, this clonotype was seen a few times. The CDR3 nucleotides are TGCGCCAGCACATTTTCTCCGGGACTGCCGGGCGATGAGCAGTTCTTC. This sequence encodes CASTFSPGLPGDEQFF. The J gene is TRBJ2-1, the V gene TRBV5-1, with D possibly TRBD2 on 6 matching bases. The CDR3 has 16 residues. Germline-derived CDR1 and CDR2 are SGHRS and YFSETQ. Trimming cost V 6 bases and J 8 bases, with 24 bases left between them.

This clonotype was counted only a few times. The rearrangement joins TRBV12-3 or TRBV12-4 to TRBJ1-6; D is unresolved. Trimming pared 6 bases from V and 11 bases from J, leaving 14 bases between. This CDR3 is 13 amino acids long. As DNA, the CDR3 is TGTGCCAGCAGGACGAGCCTGGACGCACCCCTCCACTTT. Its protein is CASRTSLDAPLHF.